A selection of T cell receptor beta chains follows, all from one sample in a study of blood T cell repertoires in COVID-19. The protocol was immunoSEQ multiplex PCR, while the TCRdb copy is restricted to in-frame clones and leaves out a portion. The sample contains about 260,000 clones, around 87% of which appear only once. Sequences were obtained from peripheral blood. The source is a woman aged 40 to 49 who had recovered from COVID-19. Each CDR3 is given with its conserved first and last residue. Each record gives: V gene, J gene, D gene, clone size, CDR3 DNA, CDR3 protein. D genes are given only for firm matches. Clone size appears in some rows only: once, few, many, or a class for an expanded clone.

>TRBV7-6|TRBJ1-6|TRBD1|few
TGTGCCAGCAGCCCGACAGGGGGCGATTCACCCCTCCACTTT
CASSPTGGDSPLHF
>TRBV28|TRBJ2-6|.|.
TGTGCCAGCAGTGAGCCTGGGGCCAACGTCCTGACTTTC
CASSEPGANVLTF
>TRBV6-6|TRBJ1-3|.|.
TGTGCCAGCAGTTACTCGATATGGGACAACGGAAACACCATATATTTT
CASSYSIWDNGNTIYF
>TRBV27|TRBJ2-7|.|.
TGTGCCAGCAGAGCAATGCAAGCGAGTAGATACGAGCAGTACTTC
CASRAMQASRYEQYF
>TRBV19|TRBJ1-6|TRBD1|few
TGTGCCAGTAGTATCCGCGACAGGGTAATTTCACCCCTCCACTTT
CASSIRDRVISPLHF
>TRBV6-5|TRBJ1-1|.|.
TGTGCCAGCCTCGAGGGGGGGGGTGACACTGAAGCTTTCTTT
CASLEGGGDTEAFF
>TRBV18|TRBJ1-1|.|.
TGTGCCAGCTCACCCGTACAGGACACTGAAGCTTTCTTT
CASSPVQDTEAFF
>TRBV19|TRBJ1-6|.|.
TGTGCCAGTAGTCTGGGGGGGGTAAGTGCACCCCTCCACTTT
CASSLGGVSAPLHF
>TRBV19|TRBJ2-1|.|.
TGTGCCAGTAGGCCACGGGGTAGCGCTGACAATGAGCAGTTCTTC
CASRPRGSADNEQFF
>TRBV11-2|TRBJ2-3|TRBD1|.
TGTGCCAGCAGCTTAGGGACAGGGTGGAGCACAGATACGCAGTATTTT
CASSLGTGWSTDTQYF
>TRBV13|TRBJ1-1|.|.
TGTGCCAGCAGCCCTCGGGCCTCGGGGGAAGCTTTCTTT
CASSPRASGEAFF
>TRBV12-5|TRBJ1-1|.|.
TGTGCTAGTCGCCCCGACACCCTTAGGGGGAACACTGAAGCTTTCTTT
CASRPDTLRGNTEAFF
>TRBV13|TRBJ1-6|TRBD1|many
TGTGCCAGCAGCCCCGGACAGGGTAGCTCACCCCTCCACTTT
CASSPGQGSSPLHF
>TRBV2|TRBJ1-1|.|.
TGTGCCAGCAGGAGGGCGAACACTGAAGCTTTCTTT
CASRRANTEAFF
>TRBV6-6|TRBJ2-5|TRBD2|.
TGTGCCAGCAGCTCGGGGGGGCGAGAGACCCAGTACTTC
CASSSGGRETQYF
>TRBV30|TRBJ1-1|TRBD1|.
TGTGCCTGGACTCCACAGGGGGCGAACACTGAAGCTTTCTTT
CAWTPQGANTEAFF
>TRBV7-2|TRBJ2-7|.|.
TGTGCCAGCAGCTTAGTTCGGCAGGGCGACTTCTACGAGCAGTACTTC
CASSLVRQGDFYEQYF
>TRBV5-4|TRBJ2-3|TRBD2|.
TGTGCCAGCAGCTCCCCGGCTGCGCGGGGGGTCGCAGATACGCAGTATTTT
CASSSPAARGVADTQYF
>TRBV2|TRBJ2-3|.|once
TGTGCCAGCACTTACACCCCAGATACGCAGTATTTT
CASTYTPDTQYF
>TRBV3-1/TRBV3-2|TRBJ1-1|.|.
TGTGCCAGCAGCCAAGGGACAGACACTGAAGCTTTCTTT
CASSQGTDTEAFF
>TRBV6-6|TRBJ1-5|.|.
TGTGCCAGCACCCACCAGGGGAATCAGCCCCAGCATTTT
CASTHQGNQPQHF
>TRBV4-3|TRBJ1-5|.|.
TGCGCCAGCAGCCATACCGTCAATCGGGGCAATCAGCCCCAGCATTTT
CASSHTVNRGNQPQHF
>TRBV5-4|TRBJ1-2|.|.
TGTGCCAGCTCAGCTTGGGAGAGCCTCTATGGCTACACCTTC
CASSAWESLYGYTF
>TRBV6-2/TRBV6-3|TRBJ2-7|.|.
TGTGCCAGCAGCCCTCCCCCCGAGGCTTACATCTACGAGCAGTACTTC
CASSPPPEAYIYEQYF
>TRBV6-2/TRBV6-3|TRBJ1-2|TRBD1|.
TGTGCCAGCAGTCCCGGGACAGTTTATGGCTACACCTTC
CASSPGTVYGYTF
>TRBV11-3|TRBJ2-7|.|.
TGTGCCAGCAGCTTAGGACAGGCAGACGAGCAGTACTTC
CASSLGQADEQYF
>TRBV27|TRBJ1-2|TRBD1|.
TGTGCCAGCAGCACCATCGGACAGGGCAACTATGGCTACACCTTC
CASSTIGQGNYGYTF
>TRBV9|TRBJ1-2|.|.
TGTGCCAGCAGCGTAGCTGTCGGTCGGGATGGCTACACCTTC
CASSVAVGRDGYTF
>TRBV11-2|TRBJ2-2|.|.
TGTGCCAGCAGCTTAAGGGGCACCGGGGAGCTGTTTTTT
CASSLRGTGELFF